Listed here are 24 T cell receptor beta chains from one sample, sequenced in a study of blood T cell repertoires in COVID-19. The table came from immunoSEQ multiplex PCR; TCRdb's copy has only in-frame clones and leaves some out. This sample yields approximately 190,000 clones, of which roughly 84% are seen a single time; around 3.1% belongs to the top ten. Sequenced: PBMCs or T cells enriched from blood (not recorded which). The receptors here all came from a woman aged 25 to 39 who had been exposed to COVID-19.

This clone was counted only a few times. The CDR3 spells CASSTRQGRTDTQYF. The CDR3 DNA is TGTGCCAGCAGTACCCGACAGGGGCGGACAGATACGCAGTATTTT. The chain recombines TRBV2 with TRBJ2-3; TRBD1 matches 8 bases. CDR3 length: 15 residues. The germline V gene has CDR1 SNHLY and CDR2 FYNNEI. V shed 5 bases and J 3 bases; nucleotides not matched to a gene: 7.

The chain recombines TRBV27 with TRBJ1-2; D is possibly TRBD1 (5 bases). The germline V and J ends were trimmed by 6 bases and 4 bases, with 15 bases remaining between them. From germline, CDR1 is MNHEY and CDR2 SMNVEV (reference sequence). There are 14 residues in the CDR3. In nucleotides, the CDR3 is TGTGCCAGCAGCCGTATTGACAGAATCTATGGCTACACCTTC. Its protein is CASSRIDRIYGYTF.

This clone was seen more than once but under ten times. The genes are TRBV4-1 and TRBJ1-2; the D gene is possibly TRBD1 (6 bases). The CDR3 is 17 amino acids. Germline V CDR1 and CDR2: MGHRA, YSYEKL. Deletions cut 4 bases from V and 0 bases from J, with 18 bases between. CDR3 nucleotides: TGCGCCAGCAGCCGAGGACAGCTCGGAATAGCTAACTATGGCTACACCTTC. Translated, it gives CASSRGQLGIANYGYTF.

This clone occurred a few times. V is TRBV2 and J is TRBJ1-2, with TRBD1 as a possible D gene (6 bases). The V gene's germline CDR1 is SNHLY and CDR2 FYNNEI. V was shortened by 6 bases and J by 6 bases, with 23 bases between the two germline ends. The CDR3 runs 16 residues. CDR3: CASSPWEYRDGDGYTF. The CDR3 bases are TGTGCCAGCAGCCCTTGGGAATACAGGGACGGTGATGGCTACACCTTC.

The chain is built from TRBV18 and TRBJ2-1; a possible D gene is TRBD2 (5 bases). The germline V gene encodes CDR1 KGHSH and CDR2 LQKENI. This CDR3 comprises 15 residues. The germline V and J ends were trimmed by 3 bases and 1 base, with 10 bases remaining between them. The CDR3 protein is CASSPEEWSYNEQFF. The CDR3 DNA reads as TGTGCCAGCTCACCGGAGGAGTGGTCCTACAATGAGCAGTTCTTC. The entire variable domain, with the rest obtained from reference TRBV18 and TRBJ2-1, is as follows: NAGVMQNPRHLVRRRGQEARLRCSPMKGHSHVYWYRQLPEEGLKFMVYLQKENIIDESGMPKERFSAEFPKEGPSILRIQQVVRGDSAAYFCASSPEEWSYNEQFFGPGTRLTVL.

The genes are TRBV7-2 and TRBJ1-2, with D perhaps TRBD1 (5 bases). Trimming took 5 bases from V and 2 from J, leaving 12 bases between them. Germline CDR1 is SGHTA and CDR2 is FQGNSA. The CDR3 length is 14 residues. The CDR3 nucleotides are TGTGCCAGCAGCCAAATGACAGCGAACTATGGCTACACCTTC. Amino acid sequence: CASSQMTANYGYTF.

The chain joins TRBV9 to TRBJ1-4; D not certain. This CDR3 comprises 15 residues. Per germline, CDR1 SGDLS and CDR2 YYNGEE. V gave up 1 base and J gave up 0 bases, with 7 bases separating them. The CDR3 reads CASSVLGATNEKLFF. CDR3 sequence (DNA): TGTGCCAGCAGCGTATTAGGAGCAACTAATGAAAAACTGTTTTTT. The full variable domain, rest sourced from reference TRBV9 and TRBJ1-4, is DSGVTQTPKHLITATGQRVTLRCSPRSGDLSVYWYQQSLDQGLQFLIQYYNGEERAKGNILERFSAQQFPDLHSELNLSSLELGDSALYFCASSVLGATNEKLFFGSGTQLSVL.

V is TRBV27 and J is TRBJ2-2; D is possibly TRBD1 (6 bases). The V end lost 5 bases, the J end lost 2 bases, and 12 bases lay between the germline ends. The CDR3 length is 15 residues. Germline lookup yields CDR1 MNHEY and CDR2 SMNVEV (reference sequence). CDR3 DNA: TGTGCCAGCAGTCCCGCCGGGACAAACACCGGGGAGCTGTTTTTT. Translated, it gives CASSPAGTNTGELFF.

The chain couples TRBV5-4 to TRBJ2-5, with 16 bases that match TRBD2. From germline, CDR1 is SGHNT and CDR2 YYREEE (reference sequence). With 4 bases clipped from V and 10 bases from J, the junction kept 13 bases outside the gene matches. This CDR3 is built from 17 residues. CDR3 in amino acids: CASSPGTSGGASPGQYF. For the CDR3, the DNA is TGTGCCAGCAGCCCCGGGACTAGCGGGGGGGCCTCCCCGGGCCAGTACTTC.

The DNA for the CDR3 is TGCACCAGCAGCCAAGATCCCGCCCCTGACAGGGGAAGGGGCAATGAGCAGTTCTTC. Protein sequence: CTSSQDPAPDRGRGNEQFF. This rearrangement joins TRBV1 to TRBJ2-1; TRBD1 is the table's D call and was not checked against the DNA. TRBV1 is shown as a pseudogene. CDR3 length: 19 residues.

The gene calls are TRBV5-1 and TRBJ2-2, with a tentative D call TRBD2 (7 bases). Germline CDR1 reads SGHRS; CDR2 reads YFSETQ. The CDR3 totals 15 residues. V lost 4 bases to trimming and J lost 2 bases, with 12 bases between them. CDR3 nucleotide sequence: TGCGCCAGCAGCCCGGGGGGCCCAAACACCGGGGAGCTGTTTTTT. As protein: CASSPGGPNTGELFF.

V is TRBV11-3 and J is TRBJ2-1; weak D call: TRBD1 (6 bases). Trimming pared 5 bases from V and 7 bases from J, leaving 18 bases between. Germline CDR1 reads SGHNT; CDR2 reads YENEEA. The CDR3 runs 15 residues. The CDR3 loop reads CASSVGWWTDNEQFF. CDR3 bases: TGTGCCAGCAGCGTGGGTTGGTGGACAGATAATGAGCAGTTCTTC.

The rearrangement joins TRBV5-1 to TRBJ2-5, with unresolved D. Germline CDR1 is SGHRS and CDR2 is YFSETQ. Between the trimmed V and J ends, which lost 4 bases and 2 bases, there was a span of 15 bases. The CDR3 covers 15 residues. The CDR3 here is CASSPRSPNQETQYF. In nucleotides, the CDR3 is TGCGCCAGCAGCCCCCGGTCGCCTAATCAAGAGACCCAGTACTTC.

The chain recombines TRBV19 with TRBJ2-2; maybe TRBD1 (6 bases). This CDR3 is built from 16 residues. The ends were cut back, 1 base at V and 0 bases at J, with 9 bases in the middle. Germline CDR1 reads LNHDA; CDR2 reads SQIVND (reference sequence). Here the CDR3 reads CASSIGDIANTGELFF. CDR3 nucleotide sequence: TGTGCCAGTAGTATAGGGGACATCGCGAACACCGGGGAGCTGTTTTTT.

J is TRBJ1-6 and V is TRBV2; 8 nucleotides agree with TRBD1. With 6 bases clipped from V and 6 bases from J, the junction kept 10 bases outside the gene matches. Germline V CDR1 and CDR2: SNHLY, FYNNEI. The CDR3 runs to 16 residues. The CDR3 protein is CASSSPQGARNSPLHF. The CDR3 DNA reads as TGTGCCAGCAGCAGTCCCCAGGGGGCGCGTAATTCACCCCTCCACTTT.

This clone appeared a few times. The V and J genes are TRBV5-1 and TRBJ2-3, with a weak D call TRBD1 (5 bases). Trimming pared 1 base from V and 3 bases from J, leaving 6 bases between. The germline V gene encodes CDR1 SGHRS and CDR2 YFSETQ. The CDR3 sequence is 13 residues long. Here the CDR3 DNA reads TGCGCCAGCAGCTTGTCAGGGACAGATACGCAGTATTTT. Amino acid sequence: CASSLSGTDTQYF.

The CDR3 DNA sequence: TGTGCCAGCAGTCTGGACAGAACAAACTATGGCTACACCTTC. It is translated as CASSLDRTNYGYTF. The chain is built from TRBV2 and TRBJ1-2, with D perhaps matching TRBD1 (6 bases). Trimming cost V 5 bases and J 2 bases, with 12 bases left between them. The CDR3 loop spans 14 amino acids. CDR1 is SNHLY, CDR2 FYNNEI, per germline.

The V gene is TRBV29-1, the J gene TRBJ2-1, with 11 bases matching TRBD2. There are 15 residues in the CDR3. The V and J ends lost 6 bases and 2 bases, in that order; junction bases with no gene match: 6. Germline V gene lookup returns CDR1 SQVTM and CDR2 ANQGSEA. CDR3: CSVPLAGAPYNEQFF. The CDR3 DNA reads TGCAGCGTGCCACTAGCGGGGGCACCCTACAATGAGCAGTTCTTC.

This clone was counted a few times. V gene TRBV4-2 combines with J gene TRBJ1-6; no definite D call. The CDR3 totals 17 residues. Deletions cut 0 bases from V and 3 bases from J, with 12 bases between. The germline CDR1 and CDR2 sequences are LGHNA and YNFKEQ. CDR3 protein: CASSQDSQKYYNSPLHF. The CDR3 bases are TGTGCCAGCAGCCAAGATTCACAGAAATACTATAATTCACCCCTCCACTTT.

The V gene is TRBV11-3, the J gene TRBJ1-1; tentative D call: TRBD1 (6 bases). CDR3 length equals 12 residues. The germline V and J ends were trimmed by 2 bases and 8 bases, with 9 bases remaining between them. In germline, CDR1 is SGHNT, CDR2 YENEEA. The CDR3 sequence: CASSLHTGEAFF. CDR3 DNA: TGTGCCAGCAGCTTACATACAGGGGAAGCTTTCTTT.

DNA of the CDR3: TGCGCCAGCAGCCTGCACTCCGCGACAGGTTCTGGAAACACCATATATTTT. This translates into CASSLHSATGSGNTIYF. The chain uses TRBV4-1 and TRBJ1-3; TRBD1 is a possible D gene (6 bases). The ends were cut back, 4 bases at V and 1 base at J, with 17 bases in the middle. The CDR3 totals 17 residues. Germline V gene sequence: CDR1 MGHRA, CDR2 YSYEKL.

The CDR3 DNA sequence: TGTGCCAGTAGTATGCGTTTGGACAGGCTTGCTGAAGCTTTCTTT. Amino acids: CASSMRLDRLAEAFF. The chain has TRBV19 and TRBJ1-1, with TRBD1 identical over 7 bases. Trimming at V came to 3 bases and at J to 6 bases, leaving 10 bases not matched to a gene. This CDR3 is 15 amino acids long. The germline CDR1 and CDR2 sequences are LNHDA and SQIVND (reference sequence).

V gene TRBV3-1 (or the pseudogene TRBV3-2) combines with J gene TRBJ1-1, with 8 bases aligning to TRBD1. Per the germline V gene, CDR1 is LGHDT and CDR2 is YNNKEL (reference sequence). J was trimmed by 2 bases and V by 7 bases; bases with no gene match: 6. The CDR3 sequence is 14 residues long. CDR3 DNA sequence: TGTGCCAGCACCCAGACAGGGGCTAACACTGAAGCTTTCTTT. Translated, it gives CASTQTGANTEAFF.

The V and J genes are TRBV28 and TRBJ1-1; 9 nucleotides match TRBD1. The V segment lost 5 bases and the J segment 7 bases; nucleotides outside the gene matches: 14. The CDR3 consists of 16 residues. CDR1 is MDHEN, CDR2 SYDVKM, per germline. In nucleotides, the CDR3 is TGTGCCAGCAGTCCCCGCCGCTACGGACAGGGGAATGAAGCTTTCTTT. Amino acid sequence: CASSPRRYGQGNEAFF.